This T cell receptor (beta chain) was identified during a study of tumor-infiltrating lymphocytes in localized non-small cell lung cancer. Assay: immunoSEQ multiplex PCR; the TCRdb copy retains only in-frame clones and omits some. The data contain just over 9,500 clones, approximately 80% of them seen just once; the ten biggest clones take up approximately 9%. CDR3 length: 14 residues. From germline, CDR1 is MDHEN and CDR2 SYDVKM. With 2 bases clipped from V and 5 bases from J, the junction kept 3 bases outside the gene matches. This sequence was found in a human donor with non-small cell lung cancer. The specimen sequenced was lung tumor tissue. V and J are TRBV28 and TRBJ1-5; TRBD1 aligns across 7 bases. CDR3 sequence reads: CASSLRDSYQPQHF. Written as DNA, the CDR3 is TGTGCCAGCAGTTTAAGGGACAGTTATCAGCCCCAGCATTTT.